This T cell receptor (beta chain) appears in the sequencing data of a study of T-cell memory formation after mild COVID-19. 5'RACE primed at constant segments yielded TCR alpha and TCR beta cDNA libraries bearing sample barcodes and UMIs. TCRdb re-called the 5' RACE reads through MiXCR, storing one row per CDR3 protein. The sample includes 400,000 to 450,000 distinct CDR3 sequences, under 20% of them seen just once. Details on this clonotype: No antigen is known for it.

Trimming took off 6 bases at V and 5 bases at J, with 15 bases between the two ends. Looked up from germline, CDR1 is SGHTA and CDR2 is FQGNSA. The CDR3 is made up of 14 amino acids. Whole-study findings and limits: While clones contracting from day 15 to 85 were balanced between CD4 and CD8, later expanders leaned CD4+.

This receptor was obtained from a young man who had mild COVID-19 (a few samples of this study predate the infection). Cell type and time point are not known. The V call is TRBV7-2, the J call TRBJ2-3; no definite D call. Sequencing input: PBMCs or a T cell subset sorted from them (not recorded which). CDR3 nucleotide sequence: TGTGCCAGCAGTCTAGTGGGTCCTGGAGATACGCAGTATTTT. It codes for CASSLVGPGDTQYF.